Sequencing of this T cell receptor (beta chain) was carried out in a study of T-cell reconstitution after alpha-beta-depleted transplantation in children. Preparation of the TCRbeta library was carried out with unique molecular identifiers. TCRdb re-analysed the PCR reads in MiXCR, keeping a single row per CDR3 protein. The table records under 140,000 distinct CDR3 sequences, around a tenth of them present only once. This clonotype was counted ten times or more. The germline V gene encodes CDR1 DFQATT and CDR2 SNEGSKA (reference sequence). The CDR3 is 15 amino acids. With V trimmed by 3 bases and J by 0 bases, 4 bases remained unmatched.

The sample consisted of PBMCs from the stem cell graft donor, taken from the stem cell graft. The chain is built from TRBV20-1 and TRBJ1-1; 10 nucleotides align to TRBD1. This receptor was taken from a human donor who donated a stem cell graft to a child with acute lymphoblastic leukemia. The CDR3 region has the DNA TGCAGTGCTAGTGACAGGGGGCGACTGAACACTGAAGCTTTCTTT. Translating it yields CSASDRGRLNTEAFF.